This TCR beta chain stems from a study of OX40 agonist ivuxolimab in advanced cancers. Generated by immunoSEQ multiplex PCR, the TCRdb table keeps only in-frame clones and is missing some. The sample consists of more than 65,000 clones, 91% of them appearing once. This CDR3 is built from 15 residues. The ends lost 5 bases at V and 2 bases at J; junction bases unmatched: 5. Germline values: CDR1 LNHDA, CDR2 SQIVND (reference sequence). The receptor's source is an adult with an advanced solid tumor such as melanoma, head and neck, liver or kidney cancer. The sequenced sample was CD4+ or CD8+ T cells sorted from blood, obtained in a trial of the OX40 agonist ivuxolimab. The chain recombines TRBV19 with TRBJ2-3; 9 bases agree with TRBD2. CDR3 protein: CASSSTSGHTDTQYF. In nucleotides, the CDR3 is TGTGCCAGTAGTTCGACTAGCGGACACACAGATACGCAGTATTTT.